This entry concerns a single TCR beta chain. This specimen belongs to a study of blood T cells in healthy people across ages. V shed 1 base, J shed 4 bases, and the junction held 6 bases outside the gene matches. This CDR3 is 17 amino acids long. Alongside a J-beta primer mix, a sample-barcoded 5' primer served in a second PCR lasting about 7 to 12 cycles. TCRdb itself ran the 5' RACE reads through MiXCR, one entry per CDR3 protein. This sample carries roughly 800,000 distinct CDR3 sequences, about 55% of them seen once, and the ten largest clones take around 41%. This clonotype was obtained from a man older than 75 in good health. Sequenced: blood. V is TRBV12-3 or TRBV12-4 and J is TRBJ2-5, with 13 bases lining up with TRBD2. CDR3: CASSLGTSGRVRETQYF. The CDR3, as DNA: TGTGCCAGCAGTTTAGGGACTAGCGGGAGAGTCCGAGAGACCCAGTACTTC.